These T cell receptor beta chains were read from a single sample in a study of CD8 T cells in ankylosing spondylitis. One entry per CDR3 protein results from TCRdb running MiXCR on the 5' RACE reads. The sample consists of approximately 45,000 distinct CDR3 sequences, about 11% of them appearing once. Sequenced material: blood, either unsorted or a sorted T cell fraction (not recorded which). These receptors all stem from a male donor with ankylosing spondylitis or in good health (not recorded which). Both conserved end residues are part of each CDR3. D genes are given only for firm matches. A row's size may be missing; if present it is once, few, many or a size class.

V gene	D gene	J gene	clone size	CDR3 protein	CDR3 DNA
TRBV29-1	.	TRBJ2-7	many	CSVEKGRDRPYEQYF	TGCAGCGTTGAAAAGGGCCGGGACCGACCCTACGAGCAGTACTTC
TRBV21-1	.	TRBJ2-2	many	CASSTRRTNTGELFF	TGTGCCAGCAGCACCCGACGCACGAACACCGGGGAGCTGTTTTTT
TRBV5-1	TRBD1	TRBJ1-5	once	CASRYRGLSCNQPQHF	TGCGCCAGCAGGTACAGGGGCCTCTCGTGCAATCAGCCCCAGCATTTT
TRBV28	.	TRBJ1-2	few	CASSPFVRVEDYGYTF	TGTGCCAGCAGTCCCTTCGTAAGGGTGGAGGACTATGGCTACACCTTC
TRBV7-2	TRBD1	TRBJ1-1	.	CASSQGQLEAFF	TGTGCCAGCAGCCAGGGACAGCTTGAAGCTTTCTTT
TRBV5-1	.	TRBJ1-1	medium-sized	CASSLGTEGVSFF	TGCGCCAGCAGCTTGGGAACAGAAGGGGTATCTTTCTTT
TRBV5-1	TRBD1	TRBJ1-4	many	CASSLAGTDEKLFF	TGCGCCAGCAGCTTGGCCGGGACAGATGAAAAACTGTTTTTT
TRBV20-1	TRBD2	TRBJ2-3	.	CSARDRLVGGTYTQYF	TGCAGTGCTAGAGATCGGCTAGTGGGGGGGACGTATACGCAGTATTTT
TRBV5-1	.	TRBJ1-1	many	CASSLEAASEEAFF	TGCGCCAGCAGCTTGGAGGCAGCCAGCGAGGAAGCTTTCTTT
TRBV20-1	TRBD1	TRBJ2-5	few	CSASHGGVYRGETQYF	TGCAGTGCTAGTCATGGGGGAGTTTACAGGGGAGAGACCCAGTACTTC
TRBV7-9	TRBD1	TRBJ1-1	.	CASSKPGQGPTEAFF	TGTGCCAGCAGCAAACCCGGACAGGGGCCCACTGAAGCTTTCTTT
TRBV5-1	.	TRBJ2-3	many	CASSLSVTDTQYF	TGCGCCAGCAGCTTGAGTGTTACTGATACGCAGTATTTT
TRBV10-3	TRBD2	TRBJ2-3	many	CAISAAGGTTDTQYF	TGTGCCATCAGTGCGGCGGGGGGTACTACAGATACGCAGTATTTT
TRBV23-1	.	TRBJ2-5	few	CASTVRRETQYF	TGCGCCAGCACCGTACGACGGGAGACCCAGTACTTC
TRBV5-1	.	TRBJ2-3	many	CASSLGPRNTQYF	TGCGCCAGCAGCTTGGGTCCAAGAAATACGCAGTATTTT
TRBV3-1	TRBD1	TRBJ1-2	many	CASSPTGTGSGYTF	TGTGCCAGCAGCCCTACCGGGACAGGGTCTGGCTACACCTTC
TRBV5-1	.	TRBJ2-7	many	CASSFESYEQYF	TGCGCCAGCAGTTTCGAATCCTACGAGCAGTACTTC
TRBV12-3/TRBV12-4	.	TRBJ1-4	many	CASSPRGRGLNEKLFF	TGTGCCAGCAGTCCACGCGGGAGGGGTCTTAATGAAAAACTGTTTTTT
TRBV3-1	TRBD2	TRBJ2-2	.	CASRTLAAGELFF	TGTGCCAGCAGAACACTAGCGGCCGGGGAGCTGTTTTTT
TRBV18	TRBD1	TRBJ2-7	.	CASSPGTANYEQYF	TGTGCCAGCTCACCAGGGACAGCAAACTACGAGCAGTACTTC
TRBV5-1	.	TRBJ2-2	few	CASSFQGWDTGELFF	TGCGCCAGCAGCTTCCAGGGGTGGGACACCGGGGAGCTGTTTTTT
TRBV20-1	.	TRBJ2-7	medium-sized	CSARDRENRGLDEQYF	TGCAGTGCTAGAGATCGAGAGAACAGGGGACTCGACGAGCAGTACTTC
TRBV6-6	.	TRBJ1-4	many	CASSAAYNEKLFF	TGTGCCAGCAGCGCGGCTTATAATGAAAAACTGTTTTTT
TRBV12-3/TRBV12-4	.	TRBJ2-7	many	CASSLRQWGSYEQYF	TGTGCCAGCAGTTTAAGGCAGTGGGGCTCCTACGAGCAGTACTTC